This T cell receptor beta chain was retrieved from a study of cytomegalovirus exposure and HLA in healthy donors. For the study at large: The platform used for the roughly 130 validation repertoires matched that of the roughly 720 first-cohort repertoires, a later analysis reported.

The repertoire was sequenced with immunoSEQ multiplex PCR; TCRdb's copy has only in-frame clones and lacks some. There are roughly 220,000 clones in the sample; under 95% occur only once, and 0.8% to 1.2% lies in the top ten. Germline CDR1 MNHNY, CDR2 SVGAGI (reference sequence). This CDR3 contains 16 residues. The V segment lost 2 bases and the J segment 4 bases; nucleotides outside the gene matches: 8. The chain has TRBV6-6 and TRBJ2-5; TRBD1 matches at 9 bases. The sequenced sample consisted of PBMCs. The sequence derives from a woman under 30 in good health and CMV-seronegative. The CDR3, as DNA: TGTGCCAGCAGTTACACGGAGGGACAGGGTGCAGAGACCCAGTACTTC. Residues: CASSYTEGQGAETQYF.